The entry below describes one T cell receptor beta chain. It has no known antigen specificity. The sample holds no much larger clone one base away, and base qualities are not on file. The donors belonged to the validation cohort of around 120 subjects, which was separate from the approximately 610-subject first cohort. The data were taken from a study of cytomegalovirus exposure and HLA in healthy donors (dated by TCRdb to the late 2010s). Study-wide context: According to a later analysis, the 120 or so validation repertoires were produced on the same platform as the roughly 700 repertoires of the first cohort. Besides the first cohort of about 730 subjects, a separate validation cohort made up of roughly 130 different subjects was used. The study aimed to test whether cataloging public T cell receptors could reveal signatures of past pathogen exposure. To predict cytomegalovirus infection status, the study combined high-throughput TCR immunosequencing, statistical association of individual TCRs with disease status, and machine learning. Broader findings and caveats from the paper: In a later analysis, TCRs clustered in the first cohort were found to also tend to co-occur in the roughly 110 validation repertoires, with around 94% of cluster scores above 0. The classifier was reported to diagnose cytomegalovirus status with high specificity and sensitivity in both the original cohort and the validation cohort. Across donors, most TCR sequences were observed very rarely, whereas some public TCRs were present in many individuals. In vitro tests confirmed that a few of the cytomegalovirus-associated TCR beta chains recognize cytomegalovirus antigens. The authors suggested that the approach could potentially be generalized to other disease states and immunological phenotypes. The study listed 164 TCR beta chains as associated with cytomegalovirus. All 120 or so repertoires were used to score co-occurrence in the validation cohort in a later analysis, because that analysis had no HLA typing for the cohort.

Receptor libraries were prepared by the immunoSEQ multiplex PCR assay. From the authors' description of their analysis: A statistical classification framework was built to diagnose cytomegalovirus status from the catalog of TCR beta chain sequences. TCRdb holds this immuneACCESS table with in-frame rearrangements only. Some clones are missing; in checked studies, unresolved V genes explain under half, and the rest has no known cause. V and J calls and clone size follow that table, whereas D and trimming were derived from the DNA. The sample table shows 260,000 or so clones, and about 90% are seen once. The ten largest clones add up to 2.5% to 3.5% of the sample. The sequencing input was PBMCs. This TCR was sampled from a woman younger than 45 in good health and CMV-seronegative.

Here the CDR3 is given as CASSRWTSRPYEQYF. In nucleotides, the sequence is TGTGCCAGCAGTCGATGGACTAGCAGGCCCTACGAGCAGTACTTC. The chain uses TRBV28 and TRBJ2-7; TRBD2 agrees with 8 junctional bases. After removal of 5 bases from V and 2 bases from J, the junction retains 8 bases not matched to a gene. The germline V gene supplies CDR1 MDHEN and CDR2 SYDVKM. Measured from the cysteine to the phenylalanine, the CDR3 is 15 residues long. Only the CDR3 part of the read is kept: 45 bases, read in frame from the first base.